This T cell receptor (beta chain) was documented in a study of blood T cell repertoires in COVID-19. Study context: Researchers got acute and convalescent COVID-19 samples from the United States, Italy and Spain. Nucleic acid was either cDNA or gDNA, and it came from T cells, B-cell-depleted T cells, or PBMCs.

This CDR3 contains 16 residues. Losses at the gene ends were 4 bases for V and 4 bases for J; bases not matched to a gene: 11. Germline lookup yields CDR1 SNHLY and CDR2 FYNNEI. In the source study's methods: How many nucleated cells were present was estimated from reference gene primer amplification. TCRdb keeps only in-frame clones here, not all; method: immunoSEQ multiplex PCR. Clone size and V and J calls were adopted from that table, with D and trimming inferred from the DNA. This sample yields more than 250,000 clones, of which 70% to 90% are seen a single time; approximately 4% belongs to the top ten.

The specimen was peripheral blood. The chain combines TRBV2 with TRBJ2-3, with TRBD2 matching over 7 bases. This TCR derives from a man younger than 35 with active or convalescent COVID-19. The CDR3 region has the DNA TGTGCCAGCAGTGGACTAGCTCTTAGTCGGGCAGATACGCAGTATTTT. Protein product: CASSGLALSRADTQYF.